This record concerns one T cell receptor (beta chain) sequence. Methods used by the authors: Estimation of nucleated cell counts was performed using reference gene primer amplification. The protocol was immunoSEQ multiplex PCR, while the TCRdb copy is restricted to in-frame clones and leaves out a portion. The V and J calls and clone size were taken over from that table, and D and trimming were inferred from the DNA. The top ten clones hold around 8% of a sample with approximately 490,000 clones, about 85% of them seen once. The sample is drawn from a study of blood T cell repertoires in COVID-19. On the study more broadly: Sources were T cells, B-cell-depleted T cells, or PBMCs; the material itself was cDNA or gDNA.

CDR3 length: 14 residues. V dropped 2 bases and J dropped 4 bases, with 12 bases sitting between them. The germline gives CDR1 SGHRS, CDR2 YFSETQ. Each participant's cohort was designated according to participant-reported clinical history. In Cohort 3, a recovered donor had either two negative PCRs, clearance, or symptom resolution. Sequencing was carried out using PBMCs or T cells enriched from blood (not recorded which). This sequence originates from a woman aged 55-69 years who had recovered from COVID-19. This chain connects TRBV5-1 to TRBJ2-5, with a weak D call TRBD1 (6 bases). CDR3 in DNA: TGCGCCAGCAGCTTTCCGGACAGCTCAGAGACCCAGTACTTC. Translation gives CASSFPDSSETQYF.